The rows below give T cell receptor beta chains drawn from one sample of a study of graft-versus-host responses after intestinal transplantation. The assay was immunoSEQ multiplex PCR, and TCRdb's table has in-frame clones only and misses some. The sample records roughly 69,000 clones, roughly 92% being singletons. Here the sequenced sample was bone marrow, taken 734 days after intestinal transplantation. The receptors were gathered from a human patient who received an intestinal transplant, so some T cells may come from the graft donor. Each CDR3 is given with its conserved first and last residue. D genes are given only for firm matches. Some rows mark clone size as missing; the rest say once, few, many or name a class of expanded clone.

v_call	clone_size	j_call	d_call	cdr3_nt	cdr3_aa
TRBV10-1	.	TRBJ2-7	TRBD1	TGCGCCTCCCAGGGGGACAATTCCTACGAGCAGTACTTC	CASQGDNSYEQYF
TRBV2	.	TRBJ2-4	.	TGTGCCAGCAGGGAACAGGGAGACTCAAACATTCAGTACTTC	CASREQGDSNIQYF
TRBV19	.	TRBJ1-2	.	TGTGCCAGTAGTATCTCTCAGGGGTCCTATGGCTACACCTTC	CASSISQGSYGYTF
TRBV11-2	.	TRBJ2-1	TRBD2	TGTGCCAGCAGCTCAGCTAGCGGCTCCAATGAGCAGTTCTTC	CASSSASGSNEQFF
TRBV6-5	.	TRBJ1-6	TRBD1	TGTGCCAGCGGCGGGACAGGGGTAAATTCACCCCTCCACTTT	CASGGTGVNSPLHF
TRBV7-9	.	TRBJ2-5	.	TGTGCCAGCAGCTTACGCAGGGGATTTCAAGAGACCCAGTACTTC	CASSLRRGFQETQYF
TRBV7-9	few	TRBJ1-6	TRBD1	TGTGCCAGCAGCTATAGACAGGGGGGAAATTCACCCCTCCACTTT	CASSYRQGGNSPLHF
TRBV5-1	.	TRBJ2-7	.	TGCGCCAGCAGCTTAAAACAAGACCGTAACGAGAACGAGCAGTACTTC	CASSLKQDRNENEQYF
TRBV6-5	.	TRBJ2-7	TRBD1	TGTGCCAGCAGTCCTCATGGACAGGGAGCTTACGAGCAGTACTTC	CASSPHGQGAYEQYF
TRBV13	.	TRBJ2-3	TRBD2	TGTGCCAGCAGCCCTACACTACTAGCGGGAAATAGCACAGATACGCAGTATTTT	CASSPTLLAGNSTDTQYF
TRBV18	.	TRBJ1-1	.	TGTGCCAGCTCACCACCAGGGGATGGTGGCACTGAAGCTTTCTTT	CASSPPGDGGTEAFF
TRBV4-1	few	TRBJ1-1	.	TGCGCCAGCAGCCCGGTCGGCACTGAAGCTTTCTTT	CASSPVGTEAFF
TRBV27	.	TRBJ2-6	.	TGTGCCAGCAGTCGTTCAGGGGAATCTGGGGCCAACGTCCTGACTTTC	CASSRSGESGANVLTF
TRBV7-9	.	TRBJ1-3	.	TGTGCCAGCAGCTTAGCGCCGGGGGATGCTGGTAGAAACACCATATATTTT	CASSLAPGDAGRNTIYF
TRBV2	.	TRBJ2-6	.	TGTGCCAGCAGCCCAACCCCGACAGCCGGCTCTGGGGCCAACGTCCTGACTTTC	CASSPTPTAGSGANVLTF
TRBV10-3	.	TRBJ2-2	TRBD1	TGTGCCATCAGTCGGGTGGGGGACAGCTCTCGGGGCGGGGAGCTGTTTTTT	CAISRVGDSSRGGELFF
TRBV4-1	once	TRBJ1-2	.	TGCGCCAGCAGCCACCCACCCCGGGACCCCAAAAACTATGGCTACACCTTC	CASSHPPRDPKNYGYTF
TRBV19	.	TRBJ2-1	.	TGTGCCAGTAGTACCGACCTGGAAGTCAATGAGCAGTTCTTC	CASSTDLEVNEQFF
TRBV6-5	many	TRBJ1-1	.	TGTGCCAGCAGCCATTTCACAGGGAACACTGAAGCTTTCTTT	CASSHFTGNTEAFF
TRBV30	few	TRBJ1-1	.	TGTGCCTGGAGTGTAAAGGGGCTCACTGAAGCTTTCTTT	CAWSVKGLTEAFF
TRBV30	.	TRBJ2-3	.	TGTGCCTGGAGTGGCCGGACGGACGCCTACACAGATACGCAGTATTTT	CAWSGRTDAYTDTQYF
TRBV5-1	.	TRBJ2-2	.	TGCGCCAGCAGACATTCCATCACCAACACCGGGGAGCTGTTTTTT	CASRHSITNTGELFF
TRBV27	.	TRBJ2-5	TRBD2	TGTGCCAGCAGCAGCAGGGTAGCGGGGAACCAAGAGACCCAGTACTTC	CASSSRVAGNQETQYF
TRBV11-1	.	TRBJ2-6	.	TGTGCCAGCAGCTCCTACCTCCGGAGCTCTGGGGCCAACGTCCTGACTTTC	CASSSYLRSSGANVLTF
TRBV19	.	TRBJ2-3	.	TGTGCCAGTAGGACCTCCAGACCCTACACAGATACGCAGTATTTT	CASRTSRPYTDTQYF
TRBV6-1	.	TRBJ2-3	TRBD2	TGTGCCAGCAGTGAATCATGGGGGGGAGCCACAGATACGCAGTATTTT	CASSESWGGATDTQYF
TRBV7-6	.	TRBJ2-1	TRBD2	TGTGCCAGCAGCTTAGGGAGCGGGGGGGGCGAGCAAGGCTACAATGAGCAGTTCTTC	CASSLGSGGGEQGYNEQFF
TRBV15	.	TRBJ2-7	.	TGTGCCACCAGCAGGGAAGGGACTGCCGCCTCCTACGAGCAGTACTTC	CATSREGTAASYEQYF
TRBV9	.	TRBJ2-1	.	TGTGCCAGCAGCGTAGGAGTGGGGCGGGGCGGACGCTCCTACAATGAGCAGTTCTTC	CASSVGVGRGGRSYNEQFF
TRBV5-1	.	TRBJ2-7	.	TGCGCCAGCAGCTTCACGGATGACCGAGACCGTTACGAGCAGTACTTC	CASSFTDDRDRYEQYF
TRBV28	.	TRBJ2-1	.	TGTGCCAGCAGTTTATTTCAGAGCTACAATGAGCAGTTCTTC	CASSLFQSYNEQFF
TRBV7-3	.	TRBJ1-1	.	TGTGCCAGCAGCTTAACAGCCGATAACACTGAAGCTTTCTTT	CASSLTADNTEAFF
TRBV5-4	.	TRBJ1-2	.	TGTGCCTGGAGGGATATCAATTCTGTCGACACCTTC	CAWRDINSVDTF
TRBV7-7	.	TRBJ1-1	.	TGTGCCAGCACCGTACGCCAGATGGACACTGAAGCTTTCTTT	CASTVRQMDTEAFF
TRBV5-4	.	TRBJ2-3	.	TGTGCCAGCAGCTGGGGTATTTCGAGCACAGATACGCAGTATTTT	CASSWGISSTDTQYF
TRBV12-5	few	TRBJ1-6	.	TGTGCTAGTGGTTTGGTAGTACCCCGGGTTCCTTCACCCCTCCACTTT	CASGLVVPRVPSPLHF
TRBV18	.	TRBJ1-5	.	TGTGCCAGCTCACCGGGGGAGCCTTATAGCAATCAGCCCCAGCATTTT	CASSPGEPYSNQPQHF
TRBV9	.	TRBJ1-1	.	TGTGCCAGCAGCGTAGCGCTTGACGGGGGGCGGACTGAAGCTTTCTTT	CASSVALDGGRTEAFF
TRBV2	once	TRBJ1-2	TRBD1	TGTGCCAGCGGTATCCCGGACAGGGCTGGTGGCTACACCTTC	CASGIPDRAGGYTF
TRBV19	.	TRBJ2-1	.	TGTGCCAGTAGTATAGGGGACCCCTACAATGAGCAGTTCTTC	CASSIGDPYNEQFF
TRBV7-3	.	TRBJ2-1	TRBD2	TGTGCCAGCAGCTTAGCGGGGGTCTCCTACAATGAGCAGTTCTTC	CASSLAGVSYNEQFF
TRBV28	.	TRBJ1-2	TRBD1	TGTGCCAGCAGATCCACCGGGACAGGGTATGGCTACACCTTC	CASRSTGTGYGYTF
TRBV15	.	TRBJ2-7	TRBD2	TGTGCCACCAGCCGTAGCGGGGGGGCGTACGAGCAGTACTTC	CATSRSGGAYEQYF
TRBV29-1	.	TRBJ1-1	.	TGCAGCGTTCGGGGGGACACTGAAGCTTTCTTT	CSVRGDTEAFF
TRBV4-1	.	TRBJ1-2	TRBD1	TGCGCCAGCAGCCAAGAGGACAGGTTCTATGGCTACACCTTC	CASSQEDRFYGYTF
TRBV7-2	.	TRBJ2-7	.	TGTGCCAGCAGCTTAGTGGTGGGGGCCTACGAGCAGTACTTC	CASSLVVGAYEQYF
TRBV28	.	TRBJ1-1	.	TGTGCCAGCAGTTTCCCGACCATGAACACTGAAGCTTTCTTT	CASSFPTMNTEAFF
TRBV15	.	TRBJ2-2	TRBD1	TGTGCCACCAGCAGAGACCGGGACAGGGCGAACACCGGGGAGCTGTTTTTT	CATSRDRDRANTGELFF
TRBV6-6	.	TRBJ2-7	TRBD1	TGTGCCAGCGGCACCTCACAGGGGGCAGGCGAGCAGTACTTC	CASGTSQGAGEQYF